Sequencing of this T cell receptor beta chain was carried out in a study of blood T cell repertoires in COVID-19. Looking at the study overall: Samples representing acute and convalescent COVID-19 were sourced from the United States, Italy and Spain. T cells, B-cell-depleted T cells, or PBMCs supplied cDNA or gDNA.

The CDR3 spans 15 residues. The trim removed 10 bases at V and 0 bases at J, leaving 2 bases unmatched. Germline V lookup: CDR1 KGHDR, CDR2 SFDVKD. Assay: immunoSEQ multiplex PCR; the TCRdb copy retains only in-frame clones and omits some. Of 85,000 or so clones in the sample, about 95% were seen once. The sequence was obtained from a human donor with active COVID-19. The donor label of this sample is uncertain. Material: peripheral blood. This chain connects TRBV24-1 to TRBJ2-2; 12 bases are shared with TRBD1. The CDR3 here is CATGQGASNTGELFF. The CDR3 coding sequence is TGTGCCACGGGACAGGGGGCCTCGAACACCGGGGAGCTGTTTTTT.